The table lists the clone carrying this TCR beta chain with many counts. Its antigen remains unidentified. The record originates from a study of T cells in Graves' hyperthyroidism and ophthalmopathy. CDR1 and CDR2 (germline): SGDLS, YYNGEE. V gave up 0 bases and J gave up 2 bases; unmatched junction bases: 9. The CDR3 contains 17 residues. Notes on the study in general: Stable hyperthyroidism was separated from ophthalmopathy by a model based on 13 V-J features. The model identified upcoming ophthalmopathy a median roughly 6 months ahead of onset.

Using RNA transcripts as the source, TCR beta CDR3 regions were amplified. HTBI primers were the set used in a first-round RT-PCR of the TCR CDR3. In TCRdb, the multiplex PCR reads were re-called with MiXCR into one record per CDR3 protein. The sample contains around 580,000 distinct CDR3 sequences, 16% of which appear only once. The patients, who ranged from 18 to 65 in age, presented with newly diagnosed hyperthyroidism lasting under 2 months. The rearrangement uses TRBV9 and TRBJ1-2; TRBD1 agrees at 8 bases. The clonotype originates from a woman aged 18-35 years with Graves' hyperthyroidism. The sequencing input was blood. The CDR3 here is CASSVAEGDRPNYGYTF. The CDR3 DNA sequence: TGTGCCAGCAGCGTAGCTGAAGGGGACAGGCCGAACTATGGCTACACCTTC.